This T cell receptor (beta chain) was recorded in a study of blood T cell repertoires in COVID-19. Study summary: Samples taken during acute and convalescent COVID-19 were collected in the United States, Italy and Spain. PBMCs, B-cell-depleted T cells, or T cells provided the cDNA or gDNA that made up the material.

Generated by immunoSEQ multiplex PCR, the TCRdb table keeps only in-frame clones and is missing some. The sample contains over 95,000 clones, 70% to 90% of which appear only once. The CDR3 loop spans 13 amino acids. Germline V CDR1 and CDR2: GTSNPN, SVGIG (reference sequence). Trimming removed 4 bases from V and 3 bases from J, with 12 bases in between. The clonotype comes from a man aged 40-55 years with acute or convalescent COVID-19. Sample: peripheral blood. This chain uses TRBV30 with TRBJ1-1; D ambiguous. CDR3 bases: TGTGCCTGGATCCGCTTTTCGGACACTGAAGCTTTCTTT. It yields the protein CAWIRFSDTEAFF.